These 14 T cell receptor beta chains share one sample of origin, sequenced in a study of T cell responses to AZD1222 COVID-19 vaccine. Generated by immunoSEQ multiplex PCR, the TCRdb table keeps only in-frame clones and is missing some. The profile shows 110,000 or so clones, roughly 86% of them singletons. The specimen was peripheral blood, collected 28 days after the second AZD1222 dose. These TCRs come from an adult who received the AZD1222 COVID-19 vaccine.

The chain recombines TRBV7-8 with TRBJ2-3; 13 nucleotides align to TRBD2. The germline V gene encodes CDR1 SGHVS and CDR2 FQNEAQ. The CDR3 sequence is 19 residues long. V gave up 5 bases and J gave up 6 bases; unmatched junction bases: 17. The CDR3 loop is CASSGRWWTSGRFWDTQYF. CDR3 DNA: TGTGCCAGCAGCGGGCGGTGGTGGACTAGCGGGAGATTCTGGGATACGCAGTATTTT. Together with reference TRBV7-8 and TRBJ2-3, the CDR3 gives the full variable domain: GAGVSQSPRYKVAKRGQDVALRCDPISGHVSLFWYQQALGQGPEFLTYFQNEAQLDKSGLPSDRFFAERPEGSVSTLKIQRTQQEDSAVYLCASSGRWWTSGRFWDTQYFGPGTRLTVL.

This clone was found once. The CDR3 DNA follows: TGTGCCAGCAGTGAATGGGAGGGGGAAGCCACAGATACGCAGTATTTT. This codes for CASSEWEGEATDTQYF. The chain uses TRBV25-1 and TRBJ2-3; D is perhaps TRBD2 (7 bases). CDR1 MGHDK and CDR2 SYGVNS come from the germline V gene. V gave up 1 base and J gave up 2 bases, with 13 bases separating them. The CDR3 loop spans 16 amino acids.

The rearrangement joins TRBV4-1 to TRBJ1-6; D is ambiguous. Per the germline V gene, CDR1 is MGHRA and CDR2 is YSYEKL. The CDR3 extends over 13 amino acids. Trimming pared 0 bases from V and 13 bases from J, leaving 10 bases between. The CDR3, as DNA: TGCGCCAGCAGCCAAGAGTTGATTGGGCCCCTCCACTTT. Amino acid sequence: CASSQELIGPLHF.

J is TRBJ2-1 and V is TRBV5-1, with D perhaps being TRBD1 or TRBD2 (5 bases each). The CDR3 has 16 residues. Between the trimmed V and J ends, which lost 0 bases and 5 bases, there was a span of 15 bases. Germline CDR1 reads SGHRS; CDR2 reads YFSETQ. The CDR3 DNA sequence: TGCGCCAGCAGCTTGGCCCTCGGGGACGGGCACAATGAGCAGTTCTTC. As protein: CASSLALGDGHNEQFF.

The rearrangement joins TRBV5-8 to TRBJ2-5; tentatively, D is TRBD2 (6 bases). The germline V gene has CDR1 SGHTS and CDR2 YDEGEE. The V end was cut by 3 bases, the J end by 2 bases, with 17 bases between. This CDR3 contains 16 residues. CDR3 sequence: CASSSYWVSGQETQYF. CDR3 coding DNA: TGTGCCAGCAGCTCCTATTGGGTTAGCGGACAAGAGACCCAGTACTTC.

This chain joins TRBV6-1 and TRBJ1-5; 12 nucleotides match TRBD1. Per the germline V gene, CDR1 is MNHNS and CDR2 is SASEGT. This CDR3 spans 19 amino acids. V trimming: 4 bases; J trimming: 4 bases; junction bases outside the gene matches: 14. CDR3 DNA sequence: TGTGCCAGCAGTGCCAAGAGAGGGGGACAGGGGGCATTGAATCAGCCCCAGCATTTT. Translating it yields CASSAKRGGQGALNQPQHF.

The DNA of the CDR3 is TGTGCCAGCAGCCTCCCGGGAGGGGAATCAACTGAATATGGCTACACCTTC. This sequence encodes CASSLPGGESTEYGYTF. The chain carries TRBV7-9 and TRBJ1-2; possibly TRBD1 for D (5 bases). V lost 5 bases to trimming and J lost 5 bases, with 24 bases between them. Germline loops: CDR1 SEHNR, CDR2 FQNEAQ (reference sequence). The CDR3 is made up of 17 amino acids.

This chain uses TRBV13 with TRBJ2-1; D unresolved. The CDR3 extends over 15 amino acids. Germline V gene data show CDR1 as PRHDT and CDR2 as FYEKMQ (reference sequence). V was shortened by 5 bases and J by 4 bases, with 15 bases between the two germline ends. CDR3 nucleotides: TGTGCCAGCAGCCTACACTGGACCCTATACAATGAGCAGTTCTTC. It is translated as CASSLHWTLYNEQFF.

The chain combines TRBV7-9 with TRBJ2-6; D possibly uses TRBD1 or TRBD2 (5 bases each). The length of the CDR3 is 16 residues. V was clipped by 8 bases and J by 2 bases, with 16 bases between them. CDR1 and CDR2 (germline): SEHNR, FQNEAQ (reference sequence). CDR3 DNA: TGTGCCAGCCCCTCGGCAGGGCGGGCTGGGGCCAACGTCCTGACTTTC. Translation gives CASPSAGRAGANVLTF.

This clone has only one observation. This rearrangement joins TRBV6-6 to TRBJ2-5; D may be TRBD1 or TRBD2 (6 bases each). Germline CDR1 is MNHNY and CDR2 is SVGAGI (reference sequence). V gave up 8 bases and J gave up 4 bases, with 17 bases separating them. The CDR3 has 14 amino acids. This CDR3 is CASLGGPGGETQYF. As DNA, the CDR3 is TGTGCCAGCTTAGGGGGGCCGGGTGGAGAGACCCAGTACTTC.

The chain has TRBV5-4 and TRBJ2-3; no reliable D call. The CDR3 is 14 amino acids. Trimming took 4 bases from V and 2 from J, leaving 11 bases between them. Germline V gives CDR1 SGHNT, CDR2 YYREEE (reference sequence). Here the CDR3 DNA reads TGTGCCAGCAGCCTCCGAGGTGACACAGATACGCAGTATTTT. It translates to CASSLRGDTDTQYF.

This chain uses TRBV9 with TRBJ2-7; D gene ambiguous. The CDR3 is 15 residues long. The germline V and J ends were trimmed by 3 bases and 2 bases, with 15 bases remaining between them. Germline CDR1 reads SGDLS; CDR2 reads YYNGEE. DNA for the CDR3: TGTGCCAGCAGCGCAGGTATAACGGACGCCTACGAGCAGTACTTC. Protein sequence: CASSAGITDAYEQYF.

The chain couples TRBV7-8 to TRBJ1-1; 9 nucleotides line up with TRBD1. Germline CDR1 is SGHVS and CDR2 is FQNEAQ. The CDR3 covers 16 residues. The junction had 10 bases not matched to a gene; V was cut back by 5 bases and J by 3 bases. DNA for the CDR3: TGTGCCAGCAGCCAACAGGAGACAGGGGGGGACACTGAAGCTTTCTTT. It translates to CASSQQETGGDTEAFF.

The chain is built from TRBV28 and TRBJ1-4; 9 nucleotides line up with TRBD1. There are 15 residues in the CDR3. V lost 5 bases, J lost 6 bases, and 7 bases stayed unmatched. Germline loops: CDR1 MDHEN, CDR2 SYDVKM. The CDR3 bases are TGTGCCAGCAGTCAGAGGGGACAGGGATATGAAAAACTGTTTTTT. Its translation is CASSQRGQGYEKLFF.